This TCR beta chain was retrieved from a study of T cells after posttransplantation cyclophosphamide. Sequencing was performed with immunoSEQ multiplex PCR; in TCRdb, only in-frame clones are kept and a portion is missing. The data show 7,000 or so clones, approximately 84% seen once. The CDR3 has 13 residues. Between the trimmed V and J ends, which lost 0 bases and 5 bases, there was a span of 7 bases. Germline CDR1 is SGHTA and CDR2 is FQGTGA. The rearrangement joins TRBV7-3 to TRBJ2-5; TRBD2 might be the D (6 bases). This TCR was sampled from a woman between 45 and 60 years old in good health and a related stem cell transplant donor. Material: memory CD4+ T cells sorted from blood. The DNA of the CDR3 is TGTGCCAGCAGCTTAACGGGGGGTGAGACCCAGTACTTC. It translates to CASSLTGGETQYF.